Sequencing of this T cell receptor (beta chain) was carried out in a study of blood T cell repertoires in COVID-19. The overall study: Samples of COVID-19 (acute and convalescent) were obtained from the United States, Italy and Spain. From T cells, B-cell-depleted T cells, or PBMCs came the material, which was cDNA or gDNA.

V lost 4 bases to trimming and J lost 6 bases, with 19 bases between them. The CDR3 has 16 residues. The germline gives CDR1 SGHNT, CDR2 YYREEE (reference sequence). In the original analysis: Amplification of reference gene primers provided the estimated nucleated cell counts. Assay: immunoSEQ multiplex PCR; the TCRdb copy retains only in-frame clones and omits some. V, J and clone size reflect that table, while D and trimming were determined from the DNA. Here the sample spans approximately 250,000 clones, 85% to 90% being singletons. The V and J genes are TRBV5-4 and TRBJ2-2, with a possible D match to TRBD2 (5 bases). The source of this sequence is a young man with active or convalescent COVID-19. Specimen: peripheral blood. The CDR3 here is CASSLSSGGLPGELFF. The CDR3 region has the DNA TGTGCCAGCAGCCTCTCGTCCGGCGGGTTGCCCGGGGAGCTGTTTTTT.